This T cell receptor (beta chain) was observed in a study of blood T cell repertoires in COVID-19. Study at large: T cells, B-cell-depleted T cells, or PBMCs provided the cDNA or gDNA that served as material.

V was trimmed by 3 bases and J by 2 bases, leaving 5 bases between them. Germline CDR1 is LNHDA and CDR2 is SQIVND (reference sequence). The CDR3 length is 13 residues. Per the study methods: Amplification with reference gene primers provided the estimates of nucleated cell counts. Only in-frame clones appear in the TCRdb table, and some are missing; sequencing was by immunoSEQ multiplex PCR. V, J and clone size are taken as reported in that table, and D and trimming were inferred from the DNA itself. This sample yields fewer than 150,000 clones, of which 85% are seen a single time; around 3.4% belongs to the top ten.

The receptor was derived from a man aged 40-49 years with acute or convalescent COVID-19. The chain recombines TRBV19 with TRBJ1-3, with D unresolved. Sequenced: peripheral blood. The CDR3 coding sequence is TGTGCCAGTAGTATTGCGACTGGAAACACCATATATTTT. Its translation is CASSIATGNTIYF.